The entry below gives a single T cell receptor beta chain sequence along with its context. Its antigen is currently unknown. The V gene end was trimmed by 0 bases and the J gene end by 2 bases; junction bases not matched to a gene: 6. CDR1 is LGHNA and CDR2 is YSLEER in the germline V gene. The CDR3 has 16 amino acids. Each CDR3 protein is one row after TCRdb ran MiXCR on the 5' RACE reads. The sample holds 250,000 to 300,000 distinct CDR3 sequences, more than 8% seen once. The data are from a study of identical twins. Study findings and constraints: Models underpredicted monozygotic twin sharing of out-of-frame TCR alpha.

This same sample was also taken into another study, of yellow fever vaccine responses in identical twins.

Sequencing was done on a sample of CD8+ T cells sorted from blood. This TCR derives from a woman between 18 and 29 years old in good health. The chain is built from TRBV4-3 and TRBJ2-7; 8 nucleotides agree with TRBD2. CDR3 sequence (DNA): TGCGCCAGCAGCCAAGAAATGGGACTAGAGGCCTACGAGCAGTACTTC. Translated, it gives CASSQEMGLEAYEQYF.